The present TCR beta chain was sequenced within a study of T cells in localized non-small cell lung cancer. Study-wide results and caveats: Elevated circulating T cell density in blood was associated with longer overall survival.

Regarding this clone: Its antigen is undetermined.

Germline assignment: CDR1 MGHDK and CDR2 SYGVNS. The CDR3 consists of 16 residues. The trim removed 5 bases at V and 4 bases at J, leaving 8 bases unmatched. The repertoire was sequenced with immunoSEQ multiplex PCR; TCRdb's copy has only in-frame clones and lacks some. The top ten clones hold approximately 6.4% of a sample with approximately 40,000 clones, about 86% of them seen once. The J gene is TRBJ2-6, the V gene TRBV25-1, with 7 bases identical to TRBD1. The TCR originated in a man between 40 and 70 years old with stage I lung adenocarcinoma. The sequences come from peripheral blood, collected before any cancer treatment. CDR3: CASSFTGAPGANVLTF. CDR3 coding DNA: TGTGCCAGCAGTTTCACAGGGGCGCCCGGGGCCAACGTCCTGACTTTC.